The sequence of this T cell receptor (beta chain) was determined in a study of blood T cell repertoires in COVID-19. In the study's own analysis: Counts of nucleated cells, estimated from reference gene primer amplification, were obtained. Clones were read by immunoSEQ multiplex PCR, and TCRdb kept only the in-frame ones, dropping some. V, J and clone size are taken as reported in that table, and D and trimming were inferred from the DNA itself. The sample records 220,000 or so clones, under 90% being singletons. This CDR3 is built from 16 residues. CDR1 is SGHVS, CDR2 FQNEAQ, per germline. The junction had 5 bases not matched to a gene; V was cut back by 4 bases and J by 1 base.

This TCR was sampled from a woman aged 60-70 years who had recovered from COVID-19. The chain carries TRBV7-8 and TRBJ2-1; 9 nucleotides match TRBD2. Sequenced input: peripheral blood. The CDR3, as DNA: TGTGCCAGCAGCTCCCAGCGGGGGGCGTCCTACAATGAGCAGTTCTTC. Protein sequence: CASSSQRGASYNEQFF.